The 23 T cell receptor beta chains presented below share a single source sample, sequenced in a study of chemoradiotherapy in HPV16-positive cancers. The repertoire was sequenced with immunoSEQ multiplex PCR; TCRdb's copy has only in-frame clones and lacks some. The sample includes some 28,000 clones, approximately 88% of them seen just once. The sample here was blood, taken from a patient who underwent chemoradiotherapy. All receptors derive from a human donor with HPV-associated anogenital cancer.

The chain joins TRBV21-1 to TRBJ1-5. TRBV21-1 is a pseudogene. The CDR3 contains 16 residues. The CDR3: CASSKGRGYSNQPQHF. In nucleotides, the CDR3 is TGTGCCAGCAGCAAAGGGCGGGGCTATAGCAATCAGCCCCAGCATTTT.

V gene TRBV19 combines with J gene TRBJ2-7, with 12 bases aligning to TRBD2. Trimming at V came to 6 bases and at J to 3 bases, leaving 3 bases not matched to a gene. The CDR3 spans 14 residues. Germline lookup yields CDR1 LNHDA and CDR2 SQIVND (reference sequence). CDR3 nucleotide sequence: TGTGCCAGTAGGCGGACTAGCGGGGACTACGAGCAGTACTTC. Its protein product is CASRRTSGDYEQYF.

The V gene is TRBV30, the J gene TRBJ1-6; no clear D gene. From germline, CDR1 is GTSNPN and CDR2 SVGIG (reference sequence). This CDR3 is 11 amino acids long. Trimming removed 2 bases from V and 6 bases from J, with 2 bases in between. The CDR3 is CAWSFNSPLHF. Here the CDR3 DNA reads TGTGCCTGGAGTTTTAATTCACCCCTCCACTTT. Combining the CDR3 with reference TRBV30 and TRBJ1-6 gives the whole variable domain SQTIHQWPATLVQPVGSPLSLECTVEGTSNPNLYWYRQAAGRGLQLLFYSVGIGQISSEVPQNLSASRPQDRQFILSSKKLLLSDSGFYLCAWSFNSPLHFGNGTRLTVT.

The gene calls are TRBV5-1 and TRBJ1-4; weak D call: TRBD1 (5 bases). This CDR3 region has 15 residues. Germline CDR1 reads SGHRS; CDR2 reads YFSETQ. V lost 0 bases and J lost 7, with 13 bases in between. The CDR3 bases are TGCGCCAGCAGCTTGGTATCCAGGGAGGGTGAAAAACTGTTTTTT. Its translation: CASSLVSREGEKLFF. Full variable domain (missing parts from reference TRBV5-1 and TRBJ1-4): KAGVTQTPRYLIKTRGQQVTLSCSPISGHRSVSWYQQTPGQGLQFLFEYFSETQRNKGNFPGRFSGRQFSNSRSEMNVSTLELGDSALYLCASSLVSREGEKLFFGSGTQLSVL.

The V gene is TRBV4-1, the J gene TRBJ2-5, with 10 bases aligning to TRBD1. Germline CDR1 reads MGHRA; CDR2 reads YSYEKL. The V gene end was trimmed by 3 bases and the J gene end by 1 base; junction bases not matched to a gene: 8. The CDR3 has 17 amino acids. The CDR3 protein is CASSQSGTGAFQETQYF. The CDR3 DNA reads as TGCGCCAGCAGCCAGTCCGGGACAGGGGCCTTCCAAGAGACCCAGTACTTC.

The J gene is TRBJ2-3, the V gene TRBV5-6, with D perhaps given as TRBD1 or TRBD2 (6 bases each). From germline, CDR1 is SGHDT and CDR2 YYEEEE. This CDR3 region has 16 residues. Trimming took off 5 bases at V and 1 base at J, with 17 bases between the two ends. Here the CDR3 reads CASSLLSGAGTDTQYF. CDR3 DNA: TGTGCCAGCAGTCTGCTTTCGGGGGCTGGCACAGATACGCAGTATTTT.

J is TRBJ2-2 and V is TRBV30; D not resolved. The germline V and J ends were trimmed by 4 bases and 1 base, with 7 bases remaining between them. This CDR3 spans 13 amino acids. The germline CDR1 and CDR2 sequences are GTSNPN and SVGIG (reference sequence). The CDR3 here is CAWNGRNTGELFF. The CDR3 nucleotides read TGTGCCTGGAACGGGCGGAACACCGGGGAGCTGTTTTTT.

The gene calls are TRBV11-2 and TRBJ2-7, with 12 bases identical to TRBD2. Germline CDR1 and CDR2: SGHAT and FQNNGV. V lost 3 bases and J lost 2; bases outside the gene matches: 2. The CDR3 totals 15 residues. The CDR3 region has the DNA TGTGCCAGCAGCTTTCTAGCGGGGGGGACCTACGAGCAGTACTTC. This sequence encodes CASSFLAGGTYEQYF.

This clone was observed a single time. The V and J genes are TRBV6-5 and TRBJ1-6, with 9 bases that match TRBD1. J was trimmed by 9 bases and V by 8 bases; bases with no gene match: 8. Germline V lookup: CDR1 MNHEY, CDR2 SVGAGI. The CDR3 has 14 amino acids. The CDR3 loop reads CASGPGQGVSPLHF. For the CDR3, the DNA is TGTGCCAGCGGACCGGGACAGGGAGTTTCACCCCTCCACTTT.

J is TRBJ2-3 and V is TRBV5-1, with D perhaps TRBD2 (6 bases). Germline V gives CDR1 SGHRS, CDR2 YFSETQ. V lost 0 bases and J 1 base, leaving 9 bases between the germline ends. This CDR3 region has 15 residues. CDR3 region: CASSLAGGGTDTQYF. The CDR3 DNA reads TGCGCCAGCAGCTTGGCCGGCGGGGGCACAGATACGCAGTATTTT.

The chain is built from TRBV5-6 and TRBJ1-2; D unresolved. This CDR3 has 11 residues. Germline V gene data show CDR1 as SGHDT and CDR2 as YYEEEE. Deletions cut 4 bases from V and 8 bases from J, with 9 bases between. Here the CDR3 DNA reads TGTGCCAGCAGCCGGCGAGAGGGCTACACCTTC. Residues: CASSRREGYTF.

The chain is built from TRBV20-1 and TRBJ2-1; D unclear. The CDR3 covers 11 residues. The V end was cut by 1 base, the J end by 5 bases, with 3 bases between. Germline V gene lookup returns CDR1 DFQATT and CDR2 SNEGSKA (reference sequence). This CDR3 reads CSARGHNEQFF. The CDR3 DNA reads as TGCAGTGCTAGAGGGCACAATGAGCAGTTCTTC.

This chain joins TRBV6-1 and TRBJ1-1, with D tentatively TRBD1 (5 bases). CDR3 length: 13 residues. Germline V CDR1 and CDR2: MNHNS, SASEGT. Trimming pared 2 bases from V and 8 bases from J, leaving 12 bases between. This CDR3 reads CASSEIVAGEAFF. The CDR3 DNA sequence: TGTGCCAGCAGTGAAATAGTGGCAGGGGAAGCTTTCTTT.

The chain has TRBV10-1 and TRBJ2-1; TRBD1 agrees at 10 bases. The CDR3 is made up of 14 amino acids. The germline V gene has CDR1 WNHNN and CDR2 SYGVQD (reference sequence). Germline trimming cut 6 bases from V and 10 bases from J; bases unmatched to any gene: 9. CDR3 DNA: TGCGCCAGCAGCCGGCCCGGACAGGGGGAAGAGCAGTTCTTC. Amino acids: CASSRPGQGEEQFF.

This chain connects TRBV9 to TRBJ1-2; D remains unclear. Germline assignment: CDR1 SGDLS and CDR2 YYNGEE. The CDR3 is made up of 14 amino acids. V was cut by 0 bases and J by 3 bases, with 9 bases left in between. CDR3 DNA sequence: TGTGCCAGCAGCGTAGAAGTGAGGGACTATGGCTACACCTTC. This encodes CASSVEVRDYGYTF.

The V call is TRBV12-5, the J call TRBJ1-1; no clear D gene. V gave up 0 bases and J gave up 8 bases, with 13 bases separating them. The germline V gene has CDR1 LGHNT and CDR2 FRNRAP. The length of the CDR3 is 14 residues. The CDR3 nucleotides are TGTGCTAGTGGTTTGGTACTGGAGGGTGCAGAAGCTTTCTTT. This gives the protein CASGLVLEGAEAFF.

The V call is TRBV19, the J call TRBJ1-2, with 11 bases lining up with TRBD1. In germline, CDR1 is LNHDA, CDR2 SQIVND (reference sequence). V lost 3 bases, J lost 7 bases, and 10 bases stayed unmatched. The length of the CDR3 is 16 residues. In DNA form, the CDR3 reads TGTGCCAGTAGTATGCCACGGACAGGGGGCACGCTTGGCTACACCTTC. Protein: CASSMPRTGGTLGYTF.

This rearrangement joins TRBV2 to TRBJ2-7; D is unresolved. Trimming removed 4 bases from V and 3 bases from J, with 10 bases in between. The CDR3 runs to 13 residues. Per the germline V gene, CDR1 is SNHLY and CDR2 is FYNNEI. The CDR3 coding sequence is TGTGCCAGCAGTGTAACTCGATTCTACGAGCAGTACGTC. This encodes CASSVTRFYEQYV.

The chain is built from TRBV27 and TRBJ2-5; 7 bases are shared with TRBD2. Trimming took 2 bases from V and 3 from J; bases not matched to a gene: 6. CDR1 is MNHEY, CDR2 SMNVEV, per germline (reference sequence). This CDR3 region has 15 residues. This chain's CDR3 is CASSLGSSGKETQYF. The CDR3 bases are TGTGCCAGCAGTTTAGGTTCTAGCGGCAAAGAGACCCAGTACTTC.

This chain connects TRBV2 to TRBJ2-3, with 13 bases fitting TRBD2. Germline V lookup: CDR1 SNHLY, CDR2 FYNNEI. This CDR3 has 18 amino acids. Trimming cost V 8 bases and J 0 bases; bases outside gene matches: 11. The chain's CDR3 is CASRSGTSGVPSTDTQYF. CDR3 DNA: TGTGCCAGCCGTTCCGGGACTAGCGGGGTACCTAGCACAGATACGCAGTATTTT. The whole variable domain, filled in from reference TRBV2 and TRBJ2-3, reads EPEVTQTPSHQVTQMGQEVILRCVPISNHLYFYWYRQILGQKVEFLVSFYNNEISEKSEIFDDQFSVERPDGSNFTLKIRSTKLEDSAMYFCASRSGTSGVPSTDTQYFGPGTRLTVL.

In DNA form, the CDR3 reads TGTGCCAGCAGCCCTGGCCCTGGATTAATCTCCTACGAGCAGTACTTC. This gives the protein CASSPGPGLISYEQYF. J is TRBJ2-7 and V is TRBV7-2; the D is unclear. This CDR3 has 16 amino acids. CDR1 and CDR2 (germline): SGHTA, FQGNSA. V gave up 5 bases and J gave up 0 bases, with 17 bases separating them.

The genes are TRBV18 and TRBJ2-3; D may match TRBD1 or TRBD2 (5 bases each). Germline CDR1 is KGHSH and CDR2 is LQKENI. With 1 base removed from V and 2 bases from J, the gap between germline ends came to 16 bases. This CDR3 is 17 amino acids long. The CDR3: CASSPLYWGSNTDTQYF. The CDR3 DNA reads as TGTGCCAGCTCACCACTGTATTGGGGGTCGAACACAGATACGCAGTATTTT.

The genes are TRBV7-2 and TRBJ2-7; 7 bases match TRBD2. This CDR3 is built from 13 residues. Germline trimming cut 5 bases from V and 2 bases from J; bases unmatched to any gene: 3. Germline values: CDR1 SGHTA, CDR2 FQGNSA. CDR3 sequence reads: CASSPAGTYEQYV. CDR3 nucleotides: TGTGCCAGCAGCCCAGCGGGGACCTACGAGCAGTACGTC.